These T cell receptor beta chains were read from a single sample in a study of blood T cell repertoires in COVID-19. Sequencing used immunoSEQ multiplex PCR; TCRdb keeps in-frame clones, though not all of them. This sample has around 130,000 clones, with around 86% found just once. Sequenced input: PBMCs or T cells enriched from blood (not recorded which). These receptors all stem from a young man who had recovered from COVID-19. Both conserved end residues are part of each CDR3. Each record gives: clone size, D gene, J gene, V gene, CDR3 protein, CDR3 DNA. A D gene is named only where the DNA matches it firmly. The size entry is marked missing in some rows and otherwise reads once, few, many or a size class.

>-|TRBD1|TRBJ2-1|TRBV27
CASSVWDSLYNEQFF
TGTGCCAGCAGTGTCTGGGACAGTCTCTACAATGAGCAGTTCTTC
>few|-|TRBJ1-2|TRBV2
CASSEAGAWSGLGYGYTF
TGTGCCAGCAGTGAAGCGGGGGCTTGGTCTGGTTTAGGCTATGGCTACACCTTC
>-|TRBD1|TRBJ1-2|TRBV10-3
CAISESPGQGDYGYTF
TGTGCCATCAGTGAGTCGCCGGGACAGGGGGACTATGGCTACACCTTC
>-|TRBD2|TRBJ2-1|TRBV25-1
CASSDLSGRAVNEQFF
TGTGCCAGCAGTGACCTTAGCGGGAGGGCCGTCAATGAGCAGTTCTTC
>-|-|TRBJ1-4|TRBV6-1
CASSEGVRGNSRMGKGQLFF
TGTGCCAGCAGTGAAGGTGTCAGAGGAAACTCCCGTATGGGAAAGGGGCAGCTGTTTTTT
>once|-|TRBJ1-1|TRBV13
CASSLQGNTEAFF
TGTGCCAGCAGTTTGCAGGGTAACACTGAAGCTTTCTTT
>-|-|TRBJ1-5|TRBV10-3
CAGRQDSNQPQHF
TGTGCCGGGCGACAGGATAGCAATCAGCCCCAGCATTTT
>-|-|TRBJ2-2|TRBV10-1
CASSERSTGELFF
TGCGCCAGCAGCGAACGGTCCACCGGGGAGCTGTTTTTT
>-|-|TRBJ1-1|TRBV18
CASSPDTNTEAFF
TGTGCCAGCTCACCAGACACGAACACTGAAGCTTTCTTT
>-|-|TRBJ2-3|TRBV29-1
CSAIRGLSTDTQYF
TGCAGCGCCATCAGGGGCCTAAGCACAGATACGCAGTATTTT
>-|TRBD2|TRBJ2-2|TRBV14
CASSQQLAGGSGELFF
TGTGCCAGCAGCCAACAACTAGCGGGAGGGTCCGGGGAGCTGTTTTTT
>-|-|TRBJ2-1|TRBV6-5
CATSDWLNEQFF
TGTGCCACCTCGGACTGGCTGAATGAGCAGTTCTTC
>-|TRBD1|TRBJ2-1|TRBV24-1
CATSDSTGQGWGEQFF
TGTGCCACCAGTGATTCTACGGGACAGGGGTGGGGTGAGCAGTTCTTC
>once|TRBD2|TRBJ2-1|TRBV7-9
CASSSGTRIYNEQFF
TGTGCCAGCAGCTCCGGGACTAGGATATACAATGAGCAGTTCTTC
>-|TRBD1|TRBJ1-5|TRBV7-6
CASSSGQGKNSNQPQHF
TGTGCCAGCAGCTCCGGACAGGGGAAAAATAGCAATCAGCCCCAGCATTTT
>few|-|TRBJ2-2|TRBV27
CASSLSSNTGELFF
TGTGCCAGCAGTTTATCCTCGAACACCGGGGAGCTGTTTTTT
>-|TRBD1|TRBJ2-7|TRBV6-6
CASSYADRGVNEQYF
TGTGCCAGCAGTTACGCCGACAGGGGTGTTAACGAGCAGTACTTC
>-|TRBD1|TRBJ2-1|TRBV6-2/TRBV6-3
CASRPGTGGVNEQFF
TGTGCCAGCAGACCTGGGACAGGGGGAGTCAATGAGCAGTTCTTC
>once|TRBD1|TRBJ1-2|TRBV2
CASRNRDRGYGYTF
TGTGCCAGCAGGAACCGGGACAGGGGCTATGGCTACACCTTC
>-|TRBD2|TRBJ2-5|TRBV18
CASSRTTSRETQYF
TGTGCCAGCTCACGGACGACTAGCAGAGAGACCCAGTACTTC
>-|TRBD2|TRBJ2-1|TRBV5-1
CASSPLGSGGSYNEQFF
TGCGCCAGCAGCCCCCTCGGGAGCGGGGGCTCCTACAATGAGCAGTTCTTC
>-|TRBD1|TRBJ1-1|TRBV5-1
CASSSGQGMTEAFF
TGCGCCAGCAGCTCAGGACAGGGGATGACTGAAGCTTTCTTT